Below, 32 T cell receptor beta chains from the same sample are listed, as sequenced in a study of human T cells and chemical hapten exposure. Described time point: pre-sensitization, week 0. As to treatment: therapeutic diphenylcyclopropenone sensitization with weekly scalp DPC. Via MiXCR, TCRdb re-called the RACE reads, giving one row per CDR3 protein. The data contain approximately 57,000 distinct CDR3 sequences, over 9% of them singletons. Sequenced here: whole blood, sampled in connection with sensitization to the hapten diphenylcyclopropenone (DPC). The receptors were sampled from a man aged 35 to 55 with alopecia areata. Some clones in this sample may be carry-over from other donors' samples.

This rearrangement joins TRBV20-1 to TRBJ1-2, with D uncertain. The CDR3 spans 11 residues. Germline assignment: CDR1 DFQATT and CDR2 SNEGSKA (reference sequence). Trimming removed 7 bases at V and 8 bases at J, with 14 bases between. The CDR3 spells CSVPVEGGYTF. The CDR3 nucleotides are TGCAGTGTCCCCGTCGAGGGAGGCTACACCTTC.

The chain employs TRBV7-8 and TRBJ2-3; a weak D match, TRBD2 (6 bases). The ends were cut back, 1 base at V and 0 bases at J, with 17 bases in the middle. Per germline, CDR1 SGHVS and CDR2 FQNEAQ. The CDR3 has 18 residues. CDR3 nucleotides: TGTGCCAGCAGCTTAGTTGGGGGACTCGACGCAAGCACAGATACGCAGTATTTT. Its translation is CASSLVGGLDASTDTQYF. The full variable domain, its missing parts supplied by reference TRBV7-8 and TRBJ2-3, is GAGVSQSPRYKVAKRGQDVALRCDPISGHVSLFWYQQALGQGPEFLTYFQNEAQLDKSGLPSDRFFAERPEGSVSTLKIQRTQQEDSAVYLCASSLVGGLDASTDTQYFGPGTRLTVL.

This clonotype has more than one count but fewer than ten. The rearrangement uses TRBV20-1 and TRBJ2-1; D perhaps matches TRBD2 (5 bases). V was trimmed by 4 bases and J by 4 bases, leaving 17 bases between them. The germline V gene encodes CDR1 DFQATT and CDR2 SNEGSKA (reference sequence). The CDR3 covers 15 residues. CDR3 residues: CSAKRRGLIYNEQFF. The CDR3 nucleotides read TGCAGTGCTAAACGCCGCGGACTTATATACAATGAGCAGTTCTTC.

The sample holds a few counts of this clonotype. No conserved phenylalanine or tryptophan ends this CDR3, so it is likely a read error. The chain recombines TRBV3-1 with TRBJ2-4; 11 positions match TRBD2. The CDR3 runs 16 residues. V trimming: 0 bases; J trimming: 7 bases; junction bases outside the gene matches: 5. Germline CDR1 LGHDT, CDR2 YNNKEL (reference sequence). As DNA, the CDR3 is TGTGCCAGCAGCCAAGATCCTAGCGGGAGGCTGAACATTCAGTACTCC. It encodes CASSQDPSGRLNIQYS.

This clonotype was detected ten times or more. The chain carries TRBV12-3 or TRBV12-4 and TRBJ2-2; D possibly corresponds to TRBD2 (6 bases). CDR3 length: 14 residues. Trimming pared 3 bases from V and 5 bases from J, leaving 10 bases between. CDR3 coding DNA: TGTGCCAGCAGTTTTTCAGGGACTACCGGGGAGCTGTTTTTT. This translates into CASSFSGTTGELFF.

This clonotype was seen ten or more times. J is TRBJ1-2 and V is TRBV5-1; D is unclear. This CDR3 has 14 residues. The germline CDR1 and CDR2 sequences are SGHRS and YFSETQ. V lost 0 bases to trimming and J lost 3 bases, with 9 bases between them. The CDR3 protein is CASSLDVTDYGYTF. As DNA, the CDR3 is TGCGCCAGCAGCTTGGATGTAACAGACTATGGCTACACCTTC. Full variable domain (rest looked up from reference TRBV5-1 and TRBJ1-2): KAGVTQTPRYLIKTRGQQVTLSCSPISGHRSVSWYQQTPGQGLQFLFEYFSETQRNKGNFPGRFSGRQFSNSRSEMNVSTLELGDSALYLCASSLDVTDYGYTFGSGTRLTVV.

This clonotype was seen at least ten times. This sequence joins TRBV7-9 and TRBJ1-2, with 11 bases identical to TRBD1. Germline-derived CDR1 and CDR2 are SEHNR and FQNEAQ (reference sequence). The CDR3 sequence is 15 residues long. V was clipped by 5 bases and J by 6 bases; unmatched bases: 8. In DNA, the CDR3 is TGTGCCAGCAGCCTTGGGACAGGGGGTGTGGATGGCTACACCTTC. Protein: CASSLGTGGVDGYTF.

Only a few counts were recorded for this clonotype. V gene TRBV6-5 combines with J gene TRBJ2-7; D not certain. The CDR3 covers 13 residues. The germline V gene encodes CDR1 MNHEY and CDR2 SVGAGI. The ends were cut back, 2 bases at V and 0 bases at J, with 5 bases in the middle. DNA for the CDR3: TGTGCCAGCAGTTACGACGGCTCCTACGAGCAGTACTTC. Translated: CASSYDGSYEQYF.

Only one count was recorded for this clonotype. The CDR3 spells CASSPLQGAWNYGYTF. The DNA of the CDR3 is TGTGCCAGCAGCCCTTTACAGGGGGCTTGGAACTATGGCTACACCTTC. This chain joins TRBV7-9 and TRBJ1-2; TRBD1 agrees at 9 bases. The CDR3 loop spans 16 amino acids. Germline V lookup: CDR1 SEHNR, CDR2 FQNEAQ (reference sequence). The ends lost 5 bases at V and 2 bases at J; junction bases unmatched: 9. Full variable domain (missing parts from reference TRBV7-9 and TRBJ1-2): DTGVSQNPRHKITKRGQNVTFRCDPISEHNRLYWYRQTLGQGPEFLTYFQNEAQLEKSRLLSDRFSAERPKGSFSTLEIQRTEQGDSAMYLCASSPLQGAWNYGYTFGSGTRLTVV.

The chain couples TRBV29-1 to TRBJ2-2; D is unresolved. CDR1 is SQVTM and CDR2 is ANQGSEA in the germline V gene. The V end lost 7 bases, the J end lost 0 bases, and 9 bases lay between the germline ends. This CDR3 region has 13 residues. Written as DNA, the CDR3 is TGCAGCGCTCGGACGGCGAACACCGGGGAGCTGTTTTTT. Its translation: CSARTANTGELFF.

This clonotype is labeled medium-sized. Here the CDR3 reads CASSSTGTSPYEQYF. DNA of the CDR3: TGTGCCAGCAGCTCCACCGGGACAAGCCCGTACGAGCAGTACTTC. The rearrangement links TRBV11-2 to TRBJ2-7, with D perhaps TRBD1 (6 bases). The CDR3 sequence is 15 residues long. Per germline, CDR1 SGHAT and CDR2 FQNNGV. The germline V and J ends were trimmed by 4 bases and 4 bases, with 17 bases remaining between them. The full variable domain, in which reference TRBV11-2 and TRBJ2-7 provide the parts outside the CDR3, is EAGVAQSPRYKIIEKRQSVAFWCNPISGHATLYWYQQILGQGPKLLIQFQNNGVVDDSQLPKDRFSAERLKGVDSTLKIQPAKLEDSAVYLCASSSTGTSPYEQYFGPGTRLTVT.

This clonotype was found a few times. The chain recombines TRBV12-3 or TRBV12-4 with TRBJ2-1; D may correspond to TRBD1 or TRBD2 (5 bases each). V shed 2 bases and J shed 7 bases, with 18 bases lying between them. The CDR3 is 16 residues long. As DNA, the CDR3 is TGTGCCAGCAGTTTACAGAGTGGGGGAGTACGTAATGAGCAGTTCTTC. Translation gives CASSLQSGGVRNEQFF.

This clonotype was counted a few times. The chain links TRBV5-1 to TRBJ2-1, with TRBD2 matching 14 bases. Germline CDR1 is SGHRS and CDR2 is YFSETQ. CDR3 length equals 18 residues. V shed 0 bases and J 8 bases; nucleotides not matched to a gene: 10. Here the CDR3 reads CASSLGLAGGPFYDEQFF. Here the CDR3 DNA reads TGCGCCAGCAGCTTGGGACTAGCGGGAGGGCCCTTTTACGATGAGCAGTTCTTC.

A few counts support this clonotype. The gene calls are TRBV7-8 and TRBJ2-1; D ambiguous. Germline-derived CDR1 and CDR2 are SGHVS and FQNEAQ. Trimming cost V 1 base and J 0 bases, with 4 bases left between them. This CDR3 spans 14 amino acids. CDR3 protein: CASSLGRSYNEQFF. CDR3 DNA sequence: TGTGCCAGCAGCTTAGGGCGCTCCTACAATGAGCAGTTCTTC.

There are many counts of this clonotype. The V and J genes are TRBV19 and TRBJ2-7, with 7 nucleotides matching TRBD2. CDR3 size: 15 residues. The germline V gene encodes CDR1 LNHDA and CDR2 SQIVND (reference sequence). With 5 bases clipped from V and 8 bases from J, the junction kept 15 bases outside the gene matches. The CDR3 nucleotides are TGTGCCAGTAGTTTGACCCGGACTAGTACTACCCAGCAGTACTTC. Amino acid sequence: CASSLTRTSTTQQYF.

This clonotype has a count of ten or more. This chain links TRBV12-3 or TRBV12-4 with TRBJ2-6; 12 bases match TRBD2. Trimming cost V 4 bases and J 3 bases; bases outside gene matches: 13. This CDR3 comprises 20 residues. The CDR3, as DNA: TGTGCCAGCAGTTCGACCGGACTAGCGGGAACCGCTGGTGGGGCCAACGTCCTGACTTTC. Protein sequence: CASSSTGLAGTAGGANVLTF.

Ten or more counts support this clonotype. This sequence joins TRBV7-2 and TRBJ2-7, with a possible D match to TRBD2 (5 bases). This CDR3 is 19 amino acids long. CDR1 and CDR2 (germline): SGHTA, FQGNSA. Trimming removed 0 bases at V and 7 bases at J, with 28 bases between. For the CDR3, the DNA is TGTGCCAGCAGCTTAGCTCCCAGGTCGTCCTCCTACGCGGACTGGGAGCAGTACTTC. It is translated as CASSLAPRSSSYADWEQYF.

J is TRBJ2-2 and V is TRBV5-1; D is undetermined. This CDR3 has 12 amino acids. Germline lookup yields CDR1 SGHRS and CDR2 YFSETQ. Trimming stripped 4 bases from V and 8 bases from J, with 9 bases between. The CDR3 DNA reads as TGCGCCAGCAGCCCGGTCCGTGGGGAGCTGTTTTTT. Residues: CASSPVRGELFF.

This clonotype was detected a few times. The chain carries TRBV20-1 and TRBJ2-1; D not certain. Trimming cost V 3 bases and J 4 bases, with 10 bases left between them. The germline V gene has CDR1 DFQATT and CDR2 SNEGSKA (reference sequence). The CDR3 has 13 amino acids. CDR3 loop: CSASRLLYNEQFF. The CDR3 bases are TGCAGTGCTAGCCGTCTCCTTTACAATGAGCAGTTCTTC.

This clonotype was seen a handful of times. One end of the junction does not line up with germline, which may come from a read error. The chain is built from TRBV3-1 and TRBJ2-2, with D perhaps matching TRBD2 (7 bases). The CDR3 consists of 17 residues. Looked up from germline, CDR1 is LGHDT and CDR2 is YNNKEL (reference sequence). The CDR3 loop reads CASSHSRGGGNTGALFF. The CDR3 region has the DNA TGTGCCAGCAGCCACTCTAGGGGGGGCGGAAACACCGGGGCGCTGTTTTTT. Complete variable domain (other parts from reference TRBV3-1 and TRBJ2-2): DTAVSQTPKYLVTQMGNDKSIKCEQNLGHDTMYWYKQDSKKFLKIMFSYNNKELIINETVPNRFSPKSPDKAHLNLHINSLELGDSAVYFCASSHSRGGGNTGALFFGEGSRLTVL.

The chain combines TRBV20-1 with TRBJ2-1; D is unclear. The V and J ends lost 1 base and 7 bases respectively, with 17 bases between them. This CDR3 has 15 residues. Germline V CDR1 and CDR2: DFQATT, SNEGSKA (reference sequence). CDR3 sequence reads: CSARVRSTLGNEQFF. The DNA of the CDR3 is TGCAGTGCTAGAGTGCGGAGCACCCTTGGTAATGAGCAGTTCTTC.

This clonotype was seen many times. The gene calls are TRBV5-1 and TRBJ2-7, with no clear D. With 5 bases removed from V and 0 bases from J, the gap between germline ends came to 12 bases. The length of the CDR3 is 14 residues. Germline V gene sequence: CDR1 SGHRS, CDR2 YFSETQ. The CDR3 bases are TGCGCCAGCAGGACCCAGGCAAGCTCCTACGAGCAGTACTTC. Protein product: CASRTQASSYEQYF.

The rearrangement uses TRBV19 and TRBJ2-1, with 10 bases lining up with TRBD2. Germline-derived CDR1 and CDR2 are LNHDA and SQIVND (reference sequence). The CDR3 is 15 amino acids. The J segment lost 5 bases and the V segment lost 4 bases, leaving 5 bases of the junction unmatched. As DNA, the CDR3 is TGTGCCAGTAGTACCCCAAGCGGGAGGGACAATGAGCAGTTCTTC. As protein: CASSTPSGRDNEQFF.

Ten or more counts support this clonotype. The chain employs TRBV24-1 and TRBJ2-1; TRBD2 aligns across 7 bases. This CDR3 has 15 residues. The germline gives CDR1 KGHDR, CDR2 SFDVKD. With 6 bases clipped from V and 9 bases from J, the junction kept 13 bases outside the gene matches. This CDR3 reads CATSLGAGVGGEQFF. Written as DNA, the CDR3 is TGTGCCACCAGTTTAGGTGCGGGAGTTGGGGGTGAGCAGTTCTTC.

This sequence joins TRBV12-3 or TRBV12-4 and TRBJ1-2, with 7 bases identical to TRBD1. This CDR3 contains 13 residues. The trim removed 5 bases at V and 6 bases at J, leaving 6 bases unmatched. Here the CDR3 DNA reads TGTGCCAGCAGTCCAGGGGGACCCGATGGCTACACCTTC. Translation gives CASSPGGPDGYTF.

The chain carries TRBV10-2 and TRBJ2-1; TRBD2 matches 7 bases. V was clipped by 5 bases and J by 9 bases; unmatched bases: 1. The CDR3 is 11 amino acids. CDR1 is WSHSY, CDR2 SAAADI, per germline. The CDR3 region has the DNA TGCGCCAGCAGTAGCGGGACTGAGCAGTTCTTC. It codes for CASSSGTEQFF.

CDR3 sequence (DNA): TGTGCCAGCGAGGGGGCCTCCTCTTCGTACGAGCAGTACTTC. This codes for CASEGASSSYEQYF. V gene TRBV2 combines with J gene TRBJ2-7; 7 positions agree with TRBD1. This CDR3 comprises 14 residues. The germline gives CDR1 SNHLY, CDR2 FYNNEI. The J segment lost 4 bases and the V segment lost 8 bases, leaving 11 bases of the junction unmatched.

This clonotype was seen a few times. V is TRBV28 and J is TRBJ1-5; no reliable D call. Per the germline V gene, CDR1 is MDHEN and CDR2 is SYDVKM. CDR3 length: 11 residues. With 8 bases removed from V and 0 bases from J, the gap between germline ends came to 2 bases. CDR3 sequence (DNA): TGTGCCAGCTGTAGCAATCAGCCCCAGCATTTT. This sequence encodes CASCSNQPQHF.

This chain uses TRBV7-2 with TRBJ1-2, with D unclear. This CDR3 is built from 15 residues. Trimming stripped 1 base from V and 4 bases from J, with 13 bases between. Germline-derived CDR1 and CDR2 are SGHTA and FQGNSA. The CDR3 loop is CASSLGQVSSYGYTF. CDR3 sequence (DNA): TGTGCCAGCAGCTTAGGGCAGGTTTCTTCCTATGGCTACACCTTC. Combining the CDR3 with reference TRBV7-2 and TRBJ1-2 gives the whole variable domain GAGVSQSPSNKVTEKGKDVELRCDPISGHTALYWYRQSLGQGLEFLIYFQGNSAPDKSGLPSDRFSAERTGGSVSTLTIQRTQQEDSAVYLCASSLGQVSSYGYTFGSGTRLTVV.

The sample holds a few counts of this clonotype. The V call is TRBV11-3, the J call TRBJ2-7, with a tentative D call TRBD2 (6 bases). This CDR3 spans 15 amino acids. Germline assignment: CDR1 SGHNT and CDR2 YENEEA. The V end was cut by 3 bases, the J end by 5 bases, with 17 bases between. DNA for the CDR3: TGTGCCAGCAGCTTGAGCAGGGACTGGGTGAACGAGCAGTACTTC. The encoded protein is CASSLSRDWVNEQYF.

This clonotype was counted at least ten times. V gene TRBV30 combines with J gene TRBJ2-1, with TRBD2 identical over 7 bases. J was trimmed by 0 bases and V by 6 bases; bases with no gene match: 11. Germline V CDR1 and CDR2: GTSNPN, SVGIG (reference sequence). CDR3 length equals 16 residues. The DNA for the CDR3 is TGTGCCTGCCGCCCCCGAACTAGCGACTCCTACAATGAGCAGTTCTTC. Amino acids: CACRPRTSDSYNEQFF.

This clonotype came up a few times. The rearrangement joins TRBV4-2 to TRBJ1-5; D is perhaps TRBD1 (5 bases). Trimming shortened V by 0 bases and J by 2 bases, and 14 bases separated the two germline ends. Germline lookup yields CDR1 LGHNA and CDR2 YNFKEQ. The CDR3 totals 17 residues. CDR3 residues: CASSQERQGRGNQPQHF. CDR3 sequence (DNA): TGTGCCAGCAGCCAAGAGAGGCAGGGAAGGGGCAATCAGCCCCAGCATTTT.